This passage covers 27 T cell receptor beta chains from one sample sequenced in a study of response to subunit inactivated influenza vaccine. Using its own MiXCR run on the RT-PCR reads, TCRdb lists one record per CDR3 protein. Seen here are around 790,000 distinct CDR3 sequences, about 20% observed once, and the top ten hold roughly 10%. The sample here was PBMCs from blood, taken less than 6 days after vaccination. These receptors all stem from a man in his fifties who received an inactivated influenza vaccine.

The chain is built from TRBV6-4 and TRBJ2-6, with D possibly being TRBD1 (5 bases). The CDR3 length is 15 residues. Trimming removed 4 bases at V and 2 bases at J, with 9 bases between. Germline CDR1 and CDR2: MRHNA and SNTAGT. In nucleotides, the CDR3 is TGTGCCAGCAGTGTCCCAGGGCCTGGGGCCAACGTCCTGACTTTC. This codes for CASSVPGPGANVLTF.

In its sample, this clonotype was seen a few times. V usage is TRBV10-3 and J usage is TRBJ2-1, with D possibly being TRBD1 (6 bases). The CDR3 totals 16 residues. Trimming stripped 7 bases from V and 0 bases from J, with 16 bases between. Per the germline V gene, CDR1 is ENHRY and CDR2 is SYGVKD. Here the CDR3 reads CAITDRADSSYNEQFF. DNA for the CDR3: TGTGCCATCACTGATAGAGCGGACAGCTCCTACAATGAGCAGTTCTTC.

V is TRBV7-6 and J is TRBJ2-1; 12 bases are a match to TRBD2. The CDR3 totals 15 residues. The junction had 7 bases not matched to a gene; V was cut back by 5 bases and J by 8 bases. CDR1 is SGHVS, CDR2 FNYEAQ, per germline. Here the CDR3 DNA reads TGTGCCAGCAGCCTTAGGACTAGCGGGGACGATGAGCAGTTCTTC. Residues: CASSLRTSGDDEQFF.

The chain joins TRBV12-3 or TRBV12-4 to TRBJ1-1; D unresolved. The CDR3 contains 14 residues. V lost 6 bases and J lost 5, with 16 bases in between. The CDR3 protein is CASRGGRIKTEAFF. The CDR3 DNA sequence: TGTGCCAGCAGAGGTGGGCGGATAAAAACTGAAGCTTTCTTT.

The chain recombines TRBV4-1 with TRBJ2-1; either TRBD1 or TRBD2 may supply D (5 bases each). The CDR3 runs to 16 residues. Trimming pared 0 bases from V and 1 base from J, leaving 10 bases between. Germline V gene lookup returns CDR1 MGHRA and CDR2 YSYEKL. CDR3 protein: CASSQEEWGSYNEQFF. As DNA, the CDR3 is TGCGCCAGCAGCCAAGAGGAATGGGGGTCCTACAATGAGCAGTTCTTC.

The chain combines TRBV15 with TRBJ1-1; D gene ambiguous. The ends were cut back, 6 bases at V and 0 bases at J, with 11 bases in the middle. Germline CDR1 is LNHNV and CDR2 is YYDKDF (reference sequence). The CDR3 sequence is 14 residues long. Here the CDR3 reads CATSQRRVNTEAFF. Written as DNA, the CDR3 is TGTGCCACCAGTCAGAGAAGGGTGAACACTGAAGCTTTCTTT. The variable domain in full, with the rest retrieved from reference TRBV15 and TRBJ1-1, is DAMVIQNPRYQVTQFGKPVTLSCSQTLNHNVMYWYQQKSSQAPKLLFHYYDKDFNNEADTPDNFQSRRPNTSFCFLDIRSPGLGDTAMYLCATSQRRVNTEAFFGQGTRLTVV.

The chain combines TRBV18 with TRBJ2-1; D remains unclear. The CDR3 runs to 18 residues. The V gene's germline CDR1 is KGHSH and CDR2 LQKENI. Trimming pared 0 bases from V and 2 bases from J, leaving 17 bases between. The CDR3 protein is CASSPPVGSGGAYNEQFF. The CDR3 nucleotides read TGTGCCAGCTCACCACCCGTGGGTTCGGGCGGAGCCTACAATGAGCAGTTCTTC.

This clonotype came up many times. V gene TRBV5-1 combines with J gene TRBJ2-4; D gene unclear. V lost 4 bases, J lost 4 bases, and 15 bases lay in between. Per the germline V gene, CDR1 is SGHRS and CDR2 is YFSETQ. This CDR3 has 15 residues. The CDR3 DNA reads as TGCGCCAGCAGCCCTGCCACGACACAGAAAAACATTCAGTACTTC. This codes for CASSPATTQKNIQYF. Based on the CDR3 plus reference TRBV5-1 and TRBJ2-4, the full variable domain is KAGVTQTPRYLIKTRGQQVTLSCSPISGHRSVSWYQQTPGQGLQFLFEYFSETQRNKGNFPGRFSGRQFSNSRSEMNVSTLELGDSALYLCASSPATTQKNIQYFGAGTRLSVL.

This sequence joins TRBV4-2 and TRBJ2-5; 10 bases agree with TRBD1. This CDR3 has 14 amino acids. Germline loops: CDR1 LGHNA, CDR2 YNFKEQ. The V segment lost 4 bases and the J segment 5 bases; nucleotides outside the gene matches: 4. In nucleotides, the CDR3 is TGTGCCAGCAGCCTCCCGGACAGGGGGGAGACCCAGTACTTC. Its protein product is CASSLPDRGETQYF.

This clonotype was observed a handful of times. As DNA, the CDR3 is TGTGCCAGCAGCTTATATCGAGAGACCCAGTACTTC. It yields the protein CASSLYRETQYF. V gene TRBV7-2 combines with J gene TRBJ2-5, with D unresolved. V was trimmed by 2 bases and J by 4 bases, leaving 5 bases between them. Germline values: CDR1 SGHTA, CDR2 FQGNSA. This CDR3 region has 12 residues.

In regard to this clonotype: A read error may account for a junction end that differs from germline. The chain couples TRBV6-1 to TRBJ2-7; no clear D. Germline V CDR1 and CDR2: MNHNS, SASEGT. The CDR3 loop spans 14 amino acids. CDR3 DNA sequence: TGTGCCAGCAGCGAAGCCCCTCTGGGATACGAGCAGTACTTC. Protein: CASSEAPLGYEQYF.

The rearrangement joins TRBV29-1 to TRBJ2-5; 8 nucleotides agree with TRBD2. V lost 7 bases to trimming and J lost 2 bases; unmatched junction nucleotides: 12. Germline CDR1 reads SQVTM; CDR2 reads ANQGSEA. The CDR3 extends over 15 amino acids. The CDR3 sequence is CSARTSRGGQETQYF. The CDR3 coding sequence is TGCAGCGCCCGGACTAGCCGGGGGGGGCAAGAGACCCAGTACTTC.

This clonotype was picked up a small number of times. V gene TRBV20-1 combines with J gene TRBJ2-3, with TRBD2 identical over 13 bases. The V gene's germline CDR1 is DFQATT and CDR2 SNEGSKA (reference sequence). This CDR3 spans 13 amino acids. The junction had 7 bases not matched to a gene; V was cut back by 4 bases and J by 12 bases. This CDR3 reads CSAKGTSGTLQYF. The CDR3 DNA reads TGCAGTGCTAAAGGGACTAGCGGGACCCTACAGTATTTT.

This chain uses TRBV5-1 with TRBJ2-1; the match to TRBD2 covers 14 bases. Germline V CDR1 and CDR2: SGHRS, YFSETQ. This CDR3 spans 15 amino acids. V shed 1 base, J shed 7 bases, and the junction held 1 base outside the gene matches. The CDR3 coding sequence is TGCGCCAGCAGCTTGTGGACTAGCGGGAGGAATGAGCAGTTCTTC. Its protein is CASSLWTSGRNEQFF.

In the case of this clonotype: This may come from a read error, since a much larger clone is one base off. The V and J genes are TRBV6-5 and TRBJ2-5; maybe TRBD2 (6 bases). CDR1 is MNHEY and CDR2 is SVGAGI in the germline V gene. The CDR3 contains 16 residues. This CDR3 reads CASSHSNGSFPETQYF. The CDR3 region has the DNA TGTGCCAGCAGTCACTCGAACGGGAGCTTTCCAGAGACCCAGTACTTC.

This chain links TRBV6-5 with TRBJ1-2; no reliable D call. The germline V and J ends were trimmed by 4 bases and 7 bases, with 13 bases remaining between them. The germline CDR1 and CDR2 sequences are MNHEY and SVGAGI. CDR3 length: 13 residues. The CDR3 DNA reads TGTGCCAGCAGTTCCGACGGAAAGACTGGCTACACCTTC. Its protein is CASSSDGKTGYTF.

The table lists this clonotype with a few counts. The V gene is TRBV4-3, the J gene TRBJ2-3, with D perhaps TRBD2 (5 bases). Trimming took off 1 base at V and 1 base at J, with 15 bases between the two ends. CDR3 length: 17 residues. Germline lookup yields CDR1 LGHNA and CDR2 YSLEER. The CDR3 protein is CASSQGIRARGTDTQYF. In DNA form, the CDR3 reads TGCGCCAGCAGCCAAGGCATCCGGGCGCGGGGCACAGATACGCAGTATTTT.

V gene TRBV4-2 combines with J gene TRBJ2-5; a possible D gene is TRBD2 (6 bases). The germline V gene encodes CDR1 LGHNA and CDR2 YNFKEQ. V was shortened by 2 bases and J by 5 bases, with 12 bases between the two germline ends. The CDR3 length is 14 residues. The CDR3 DNA follows: TGTGCCAGCAGCCAACCGGAGGGGAGGGAGACCCAGTACTTC. As protein: CASSQPEGRETQYF.

This rearrangement joins TRBV4-3 to TRBJ2-3; TRBD1 is a possible D gene (6 bases). V was pared by 1 base and J by 0 bases, with 11 bases between. The CDR3 extends over 16 amino acids. CDR1 is LGHNA, CDR2 YSLEER, per germline. The CDR3 loop is CASSQGETGSTDTQYF. The CDR3 region has the DNA TGCGCCAGCAGCCAAGGGGAGACAGGCAGCACAGATACGCAGTATTTT.

The chain joins TRBV11-1 to TRBJ1-1; D not certain. This CDR3 comprises 14 residues. Germline CDR1 reads SGHAT; CDR2 reads FQDESV (reference sequence). With 2 bases removed from V and 0 bases from J, the gap between germline ends came to 7 bases. This chain's CDR3 is CASSLLGMNTEAFF. CDR3 sequence (DNA): TGTGCCAGCAGCTTACTGGGGATGAACACTGAAGCTTTCTTT. The entire variable domain, with the rest obtained from reference TRBV11-1 and TRBJ1-1, is as follows: EAEVAQSPRYKITEKSQAVAFWCDPISGHATLYWYRQILGQGPELLVQFQDESVVDDSQLPKDRFSAERLKGVDSTLKIQPAELGDSAMYLCASSLLGMNTEAFFGQGTRLTVV.

V and J are TRBV4-2 and TRBJ1-2, with a weak D call TRBD1 (5 bases). Trimming left V 0 bases short and J 0 bases short, with 14 bases between. The CDR3 sequence is 17 residues long. Germline CDR1 LGHNA, CDR2 YNFKEQ. DNA for the CDR3: TGTGCCAGCAGCCAAGATGCGGGCAGGGAGCCTAACTATGGCTACACCTTC. Protein sequence: CASSQDAGREPNYGYTF.

A few counts support this clonotype. The CDR3 loop reads CASSFSDGKQETQYF. CDR3 nucleotide sequence: TGTGCCAGCAGCTTCTCGGACGGGAAACAAGAGACCCAGTACTTC. This sequence joins TRBV7-9 and TRBJ2-5; a possible D gene is TRBD2 (5 bases). Trimming shortened V by 3 bases and J by 2 bases, and 13 bases separated the two germline ends. The CDR3 runs to 15 residues. The germline gives CDR1 SEHNR, CDR2 FQNEAQ (reference sequence).

The CDR3 coding sequence is TGTGCCAGCAGTTTCCGGACGGGGACCCAGTACTTC. Translating it yields CASSFRTGTQYF. The gene calls are TRBV28 and TRBJ2-5; D is uncertain. The CDR3 is 12 amino acids. V lost 3 bases to trimming and J lost 7 bases, with 9 bases between them. Germline V gene data show CDR1 as MDHEN and CDR2 as SYDVKM.

This clonotype has just a few counts. The chain has TRBV27 and TRBJ2-7, with 7 bases lining up with TRBD2. The CDR3 length is 14 residues. Trimming took 8 bases from V and 0 from J; bases not matched to a gene: 7. Germline V gene lookup returns CDR1 MNHEY and CDR2 SMNVEV (reference sequence). CDR3 nucleotide sequence: TGTGCCAGCGGTACCGGGACTAACTCCTACGAGCAGTACTTC. This gives the protein CASGTGTNSYEQYF.

J is TRBJ2-2 and V is TRBV12-3 or TRBV12-4; the D is unclear. Trimming took off 5 bases at V and 5 bases at J, with 15 bases between the two ends. The CDR3 length is 15 residues. Here the CDR3 DNA reads TGTGCCAGCAGTATCCTCCTCGTTCTAACCGGGGAGCTGTTTTTT. Translation: CASSILLVLTGELFF.

This clonotype occurred a few times. CDR3 nucleotide sequence: TGTGCCAGCAGCTTGACGGGCCCCGAGCAGTTCTTC. This encodes CASSLTGPEQFF. The chain carries TRBV5-5 and TRBJ2-1; D is unclear. From germline, CDR1 is SGHKS and CDR2 YYEKEE (reference sequence). V lost 1 base and J lost 10, with 9 bases in between. This CDR3 has 12 residues.

The chain has TRBV20-1 and TRBJ1-2, with a tentative D call TRBD1 (6 bases). CDR3 length: 14 residues. V gave up 3 bases and J gave up 5 bases, with 16 bases separating them. Germline CDR1 and CDR2: DFQATT and SNEGSKA (reference sequence). The CDR3 spells CSASVRRGDYGYTF. The CDR3 DNA follows: TGCAGTGCTAGCGTTAGAAGGGGGGATTATGGCTACACCTTC.